Sequencing of this T cell receptor beta chain was carried out in a study of T cells in Graves' hyperthyroidism and ophthalmopathy. Germline V gives CDR1 SEHNR, CDR2 FQNEAQ (reference sequence). Trimming removed 5 bases at V and 0 bases at J, with 16 bases between. This CDR3 is built from 17 residues. Fresh 10 ml peripheral blood yielded PBMCs. General observations from the study: The authors' 13 V-J model separated ophthalmopathy from stable hyperthyroidism.

Amplified regions were TCR beta CDR3 sequences from RNA transcripts. The HTBI primer set drove a first-round RT-PCR of the TCR CDR3. A single record per CDR3 protein comes from TCRdb applying MiXCR to the multiplex PCR reads. The sample shows about 600,000 distinct CDR3 sequences, approximately 15% of them seen only once. Note on this clonotype: As yet, its antigen is unknown.

The source is a woman aged 40-49 years with Graves' ophthalmopathy. The chain has TRBV7-9 and TRBJ2-2, with D perhaps being TRBD1 or TRBD2 (5 bases each). Sequencing was performed on blood. This CDR3 is CASSTRGPETNTGELFF. CDR3 coding DNA: TGTGCCAGCAGCACCCGGGGACCGGAGACGAACACCGGGGAGCTGTTTTTT.